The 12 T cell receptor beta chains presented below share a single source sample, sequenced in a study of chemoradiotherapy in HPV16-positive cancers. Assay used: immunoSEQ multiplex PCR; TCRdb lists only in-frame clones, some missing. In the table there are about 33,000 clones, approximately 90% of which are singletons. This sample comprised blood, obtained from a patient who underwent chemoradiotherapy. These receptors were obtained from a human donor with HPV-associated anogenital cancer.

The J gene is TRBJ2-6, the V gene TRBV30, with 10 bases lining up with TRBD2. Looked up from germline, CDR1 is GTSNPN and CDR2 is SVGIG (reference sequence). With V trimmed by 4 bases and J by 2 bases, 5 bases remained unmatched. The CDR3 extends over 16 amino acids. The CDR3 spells CAWMGLAGAGANVLTF. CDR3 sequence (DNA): TGTGCCTGGATGGGGCTAGCGGGGGCTGGGGCCAACGTCCTGACTTTC.

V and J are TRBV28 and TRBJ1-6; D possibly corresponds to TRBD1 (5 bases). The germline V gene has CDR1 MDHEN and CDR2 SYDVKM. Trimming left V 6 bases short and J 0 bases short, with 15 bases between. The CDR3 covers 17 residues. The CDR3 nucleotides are TGTGCCAGCAGAACACCGACAGTGAGCTCCTATAATTCACCCCTCCACTTT. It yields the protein CASRTPTVSSYNSPLHF. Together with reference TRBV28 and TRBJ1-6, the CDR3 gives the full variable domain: DVKVTQSSRYLVKRTGEKVFLECVQDMDHENMFWYRQDPGLGLRLIYFSYDVKMKEKGDIPEGYSVSREKKERFSLILESASTNQTSMYLCASRTPTVSSYNSPLHFGNGTRLTVT.

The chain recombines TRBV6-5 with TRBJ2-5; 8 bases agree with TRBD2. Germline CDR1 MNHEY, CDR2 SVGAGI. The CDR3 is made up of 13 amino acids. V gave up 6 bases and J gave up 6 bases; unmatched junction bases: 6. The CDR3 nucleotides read TGTGCCAGCAGCCCACCGGGGGGGCAGACCCAGTACTTC. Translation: CASSPPGGQTQYF.

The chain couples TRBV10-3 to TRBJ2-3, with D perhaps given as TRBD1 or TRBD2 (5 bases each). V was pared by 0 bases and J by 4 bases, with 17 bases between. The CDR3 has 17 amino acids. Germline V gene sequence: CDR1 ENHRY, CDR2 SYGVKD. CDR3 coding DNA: TGTGCCATCAGTGAGTCCCGGGACCCCGGGCTCCCAGATACGCAGTATTTT. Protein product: CAISESRDPGLPDTQYF.

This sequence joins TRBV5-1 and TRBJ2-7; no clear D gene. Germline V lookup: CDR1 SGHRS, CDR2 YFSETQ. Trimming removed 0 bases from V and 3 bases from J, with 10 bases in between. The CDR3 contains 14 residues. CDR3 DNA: TGCGCCAGCAGCTTGGGCTGGCAGGTCTACGAGCAGTACTTC. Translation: CASSLGWQVYEQYF.

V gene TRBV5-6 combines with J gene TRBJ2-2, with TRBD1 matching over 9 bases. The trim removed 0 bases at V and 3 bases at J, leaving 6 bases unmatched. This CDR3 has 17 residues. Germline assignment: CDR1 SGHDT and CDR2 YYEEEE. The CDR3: CASSLARQGGYTGELFF. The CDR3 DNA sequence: TGTGCCAGCAGCTTGGCCCGACAGGGGGGTTACACCGGGGAGCTGTTTTTT. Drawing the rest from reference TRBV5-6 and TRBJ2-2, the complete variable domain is DAGVTQSPTHLIKTRGQQVTLRCSPKSGHDTVSWYQQALGQGPQFIFQYYEEEERQRGNFPDRFSGHQFPNYSSELNVNALLLGDSALYLCASSLARQGGYTGELFFGEGSRLTVL.

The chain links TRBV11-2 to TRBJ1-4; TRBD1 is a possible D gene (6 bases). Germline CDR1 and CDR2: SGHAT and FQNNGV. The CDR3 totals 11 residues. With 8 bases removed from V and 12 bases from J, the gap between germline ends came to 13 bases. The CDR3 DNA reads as TGTGCCAGCGGTAGGGGGGCGGAACTGTTTTTT. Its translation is CASGRGAELFF.

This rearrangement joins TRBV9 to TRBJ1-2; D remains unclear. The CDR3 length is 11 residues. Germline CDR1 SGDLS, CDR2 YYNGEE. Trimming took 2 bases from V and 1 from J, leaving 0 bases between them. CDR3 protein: CASSVNYGYTF. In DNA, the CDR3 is TGTGCCAGCAGCGTTAACTATGGCTACACCTTC. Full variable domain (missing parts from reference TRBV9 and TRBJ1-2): DSGVTQTPKHLITATGQRVTLRCSPRSGDLSVYWYQQSLDQGLQFLIQYYNGEERAKGNILERFSAQQFPDLHSELNLSSLELGDSALYFCASSVNYGYTFGSGTRLTVV.

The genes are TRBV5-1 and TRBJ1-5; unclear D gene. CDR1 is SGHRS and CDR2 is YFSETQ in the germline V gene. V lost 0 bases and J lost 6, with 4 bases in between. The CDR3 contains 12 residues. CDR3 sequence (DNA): TGCGCCAGCAGCTTGGCCATTCAGCCCCAGCATTTT. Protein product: CASSLAIQPQHF.

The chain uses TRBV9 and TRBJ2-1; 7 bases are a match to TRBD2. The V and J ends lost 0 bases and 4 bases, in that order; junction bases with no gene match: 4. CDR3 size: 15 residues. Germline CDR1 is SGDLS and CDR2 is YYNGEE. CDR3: CASSVGTGGYNEQFF. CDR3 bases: TGTGCCAGCAGCGTAGGGACGGGGGGATACAATGAGCAGTTCTTC.

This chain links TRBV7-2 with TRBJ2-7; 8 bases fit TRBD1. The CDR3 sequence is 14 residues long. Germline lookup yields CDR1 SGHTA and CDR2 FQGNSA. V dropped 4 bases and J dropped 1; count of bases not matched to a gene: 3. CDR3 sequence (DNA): TGTGCCAGCAGCTCGGACAGGGCTTCCTACGAGCAGTACTTC. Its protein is CASSSDRASYEQYF.

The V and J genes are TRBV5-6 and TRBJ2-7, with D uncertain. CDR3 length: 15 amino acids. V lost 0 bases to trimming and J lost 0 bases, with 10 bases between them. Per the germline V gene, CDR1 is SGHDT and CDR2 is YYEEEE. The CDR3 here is CASSLASRSSYEQYF. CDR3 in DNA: TGTGCCAGCAGCTTGGCCAGCAGAAGCTCCTACGAGCAGTACTTC.